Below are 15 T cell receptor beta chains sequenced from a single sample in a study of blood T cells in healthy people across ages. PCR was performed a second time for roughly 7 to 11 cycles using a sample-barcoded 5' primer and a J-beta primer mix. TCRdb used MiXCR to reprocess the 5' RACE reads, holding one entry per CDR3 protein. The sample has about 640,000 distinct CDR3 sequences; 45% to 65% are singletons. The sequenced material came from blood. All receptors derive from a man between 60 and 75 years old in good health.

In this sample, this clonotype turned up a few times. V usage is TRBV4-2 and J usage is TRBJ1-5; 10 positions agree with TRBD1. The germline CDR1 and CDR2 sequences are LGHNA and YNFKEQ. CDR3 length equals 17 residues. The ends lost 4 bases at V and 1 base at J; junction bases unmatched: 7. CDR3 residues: CASSPVWTGGSNQPQHF. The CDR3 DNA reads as TGTGCCAGCAGCCCGGTATGGACAGGGGGAAGCAATCAGCCCCAGCATTTT.

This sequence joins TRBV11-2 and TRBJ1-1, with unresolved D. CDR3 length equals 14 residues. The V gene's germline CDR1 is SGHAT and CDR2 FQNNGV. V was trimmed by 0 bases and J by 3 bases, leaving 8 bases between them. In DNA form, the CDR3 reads TGTGCCAGCAGCTTAGAGGGGAGGCACACTGAAGCTTTCTTT. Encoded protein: CASSLEGRHTEAFF.

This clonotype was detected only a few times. In DNA form, the CDR3 reads TGCAGCGTTGACAGGGAGTATGGCTACACCTTC. Translating it yields CSVDREYGYTF. V usage is TRBV29-1 and J usage is TRBJ1-2; maybe TRBD1 (5 bases). The ends were cut back, 3 bases at V and 5 bases at J, with 7 bases in the middle. Germline V gene lookup returns CDR1 SQVTM and CDR2 ANQGSEA. The CDR3 has 11 amino acids.

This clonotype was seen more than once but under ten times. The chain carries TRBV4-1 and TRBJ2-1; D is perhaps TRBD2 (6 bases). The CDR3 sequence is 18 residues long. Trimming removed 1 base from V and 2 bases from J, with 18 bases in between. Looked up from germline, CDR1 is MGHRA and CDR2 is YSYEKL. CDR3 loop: CASSQVGRTSAPYNEQFF. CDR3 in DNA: TGCGCCAGCAGCCAAGTGGGGAGGACTTCCGCCCCCTACAATGAGCAGTTCTTC.

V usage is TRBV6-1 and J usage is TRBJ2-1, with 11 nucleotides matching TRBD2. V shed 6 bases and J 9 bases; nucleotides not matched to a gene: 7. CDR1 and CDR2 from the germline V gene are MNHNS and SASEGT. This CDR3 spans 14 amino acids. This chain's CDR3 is CASRTRLAGTEQFF. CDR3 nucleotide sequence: TGTGCCAGCAGGACGAGACTAGCGGGGACTGAGCAGTTCTTC.

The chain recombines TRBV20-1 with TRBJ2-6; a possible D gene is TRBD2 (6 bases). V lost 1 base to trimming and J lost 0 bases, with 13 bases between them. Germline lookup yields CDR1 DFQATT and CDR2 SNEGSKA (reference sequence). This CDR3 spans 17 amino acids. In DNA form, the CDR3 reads TGCAGTGCTAGAGGGCCGGGGAGGCTCTCTGGGGCCAACGTCCTGACTTTC. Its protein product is CSARGPGRLSGANVLTF.

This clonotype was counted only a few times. This chain's CDR3 is CASSGLGLGELFF. For the CDR3, the DNA is TGTGCCAGCAGTGGGTTAGGTCTCGGGGAGCTGTTTTTT. J is TRBJ2-2 and V is TRBV2; D is unclear. CDR3 size: 13 residues. The ends were cut back, 4 bases at V and 7 bases at J, with 10 bases in the middle. Germline V lookup: CDR1 SNHLY, CDR2 FYNNEI.

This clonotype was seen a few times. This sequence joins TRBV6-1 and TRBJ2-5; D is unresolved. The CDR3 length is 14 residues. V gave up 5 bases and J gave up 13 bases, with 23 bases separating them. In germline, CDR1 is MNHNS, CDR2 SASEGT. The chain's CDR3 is CASSLNTRTVPLYF. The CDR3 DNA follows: TGTGCCAGCAGTCTAAACACCCGGACCGTTCCACTGTACTTC.

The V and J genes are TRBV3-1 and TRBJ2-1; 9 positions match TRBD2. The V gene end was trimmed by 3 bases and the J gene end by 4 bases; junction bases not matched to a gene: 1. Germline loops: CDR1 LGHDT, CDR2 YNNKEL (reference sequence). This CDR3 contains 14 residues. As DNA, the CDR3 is TGTGCCAGCAGCCACACTAGCGGGTACAATGAGCAGTTCTTC. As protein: CASSHTSGYNEQFF.

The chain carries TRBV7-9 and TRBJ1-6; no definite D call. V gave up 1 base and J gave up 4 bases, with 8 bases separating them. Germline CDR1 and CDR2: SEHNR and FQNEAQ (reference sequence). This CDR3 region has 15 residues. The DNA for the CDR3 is TGTGCCAGCAGCTTAGAGTCTGGATATAATTCACCCCTCCACTTT. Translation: CASSLESGYNSPLHF.

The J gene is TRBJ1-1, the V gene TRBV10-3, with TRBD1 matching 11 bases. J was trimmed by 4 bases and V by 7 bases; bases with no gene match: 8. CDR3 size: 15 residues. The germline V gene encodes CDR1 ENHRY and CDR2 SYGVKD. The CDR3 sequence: CAIIRTGGSPTEAFF. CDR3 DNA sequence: TGTGCCATCATAAGGACAGGGGGCTCTCCCACTGAAGCTTTCTTT.

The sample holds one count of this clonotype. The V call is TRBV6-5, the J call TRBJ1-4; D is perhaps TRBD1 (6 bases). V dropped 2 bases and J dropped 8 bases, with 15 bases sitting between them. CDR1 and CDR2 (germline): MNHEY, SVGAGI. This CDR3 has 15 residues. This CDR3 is CASSYQVPGQEKLFF. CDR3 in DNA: TGTGCCAGCAGTTACCAGGTCCCGGGACAAGAAAAACTGTTTTTT.

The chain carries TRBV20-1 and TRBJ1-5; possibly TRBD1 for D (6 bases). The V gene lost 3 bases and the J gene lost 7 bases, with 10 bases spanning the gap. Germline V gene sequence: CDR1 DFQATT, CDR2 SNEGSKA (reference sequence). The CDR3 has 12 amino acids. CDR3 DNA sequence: TGCAGTGCTAGCAGGGGTGCCCAGCCCCAGCATTTT. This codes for CSASRGAQPQHF.

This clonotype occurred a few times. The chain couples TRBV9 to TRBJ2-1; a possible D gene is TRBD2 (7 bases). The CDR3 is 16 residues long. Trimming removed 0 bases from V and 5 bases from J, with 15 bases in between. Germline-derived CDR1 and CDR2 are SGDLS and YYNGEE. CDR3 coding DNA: TGTGCCAGCAGCGTAGAGGGGGGAGGGGGTGACAATGAGCAGTTCTTC. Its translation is CASSVEGGGGDNEQFF.

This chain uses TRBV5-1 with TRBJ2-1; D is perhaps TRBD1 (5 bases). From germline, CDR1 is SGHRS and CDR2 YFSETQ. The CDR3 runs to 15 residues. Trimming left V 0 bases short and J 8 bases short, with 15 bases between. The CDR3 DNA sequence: TGCGCCAGCAGCTTGGACAGGTTTGGCCGCGATGAGCAGTTCTTC. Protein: CASSLDRFGRDEQFF.